This TCR beta chain was sequenced in a study of blood T cell repertoires in COVID-19 (dated by TCRdb to the early 2020s). Notes on the research overall: Collaborator samples came from the United States, Italy and Spain and covered acute and convalescent phases of COVID-19. The material from the prospective study consisted of cDNA or gDNA derived from T cells, B-cell-depleted T cells, or PBMCs. Subjects who had been exposed to COVID-19, were actively infected with it, or had recovered from it provided the deeply sampled blood TCRbeta repertoires that made up the dataset. The repertoires were made available in a free public database intended to serve as a resource for research on the immune response to SARS-CoV-2. Samples came from the ongoing ImmuneRACE study (first 160 participants) plus 1,254 subjects from 6 global collaborators. A de-identified subject ID, COVID-19 status, age in years and sex were almost always included in the sample metadata. HLA class I and class II types, where available, came from metadata supplied by the sample provider rather than from assay-based typing.

With regard to this clone: It lacks a known antigen. No much larger clonotype is one base removed from it; base qualities were not supplied.

According to the germline V gene, CDR1 reads ENHRY and CDR2 reads SYGVKD. Clipping removes 0 bases from V and 8 bases from J, with 6 as the unmatched junction base count. Inclusive of the bounding cysteine and phenylalanine, the CDR3 is 16 residues long. The CDR3 DNA has 48 bases and is translated from base 1. TCRbeta CDR3 regions were amplified from genomic DNA by means of the immunoSEQ Assay, a bias-controlled multiplex PCR. Processing in the source paper ran as follows. The number of nucleated cells in each sample was estimated from the amplification of reference gene primers within the assay. To quantify the absolute abundance of each unique TCRbeta CDR3 rearrangement, sequence reads were collapsed and filtered. For each sample, productive Simpson clonality was calculated as the square root of Simpson's diversity index across productive rearrangements. Sourced from immuneACCESS, this table was stored by TCRdb with only in-frame sequences that have V and J called. A share of the clones is absent; for the studies checked, an unresolved V gene accounts for under half, and the remainder has no known explanation. Clone size and the V and J calls come from that table; the DNA yielded D and trimming. Present in this sample are around 200,000 clones, approximately 83% of which were seen just once. The ten top clones hold over 2.5% of the sample.

The collaborating institutions used their own protocols to collect whole blood in K2EDTA tubes. For TCRbeta analysis, collaborators shipped samples as frozen whole blood, isolated PBMCs, or DNA extracted from either of those sample types. Study-wide findings and limitations: The amount of clinical and demographic metadata varied by source and participant and was provided uncurated.

This clonotype was obtained from a man in his fifties or sixties with acute or convalescent COVID-19. Sequenced sample: peripheral blood. The receptor chain draws on TRBV10-3 and TRBJ2-1, with 11 middle bases fitting TRBD2. The DNA reads as follows: TGTGCCATCAGTGAGTCAACGACTAGCGGGAAAGATGAGCAGTTCTTC. Its product reads: CAISESTTSGKDEQFF.